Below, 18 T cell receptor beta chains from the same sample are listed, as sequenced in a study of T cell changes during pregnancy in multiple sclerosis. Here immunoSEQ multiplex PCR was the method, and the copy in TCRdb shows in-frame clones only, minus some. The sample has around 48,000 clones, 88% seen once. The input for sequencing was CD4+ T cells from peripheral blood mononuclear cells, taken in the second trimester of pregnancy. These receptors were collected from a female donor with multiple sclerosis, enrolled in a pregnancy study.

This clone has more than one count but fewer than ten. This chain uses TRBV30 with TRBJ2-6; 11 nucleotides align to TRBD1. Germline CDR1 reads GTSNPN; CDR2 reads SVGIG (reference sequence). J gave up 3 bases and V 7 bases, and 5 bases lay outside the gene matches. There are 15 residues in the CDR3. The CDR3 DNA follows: TGTGCCTACGGACAGGGGGCGCGTGGGGCCAACGTCCTGACTTTC. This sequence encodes CAYGQGARGANVLTF.

CDR3 nucleotide sequence: TGTGCTAGTGCTAGCACAGATACGCAGTATTTT. Encoded protein: CASASTDTQYF. This chain connects TRBV12-5 to TRBJ2-3, with D uncertain. Trimming stripped 7 bases from V and 0 bases from J, with 2 bases between. Germline V gene lookup returns CDR1 LGHNT and CDR2 FRNRAP. The CDR3 contains 11 residues.

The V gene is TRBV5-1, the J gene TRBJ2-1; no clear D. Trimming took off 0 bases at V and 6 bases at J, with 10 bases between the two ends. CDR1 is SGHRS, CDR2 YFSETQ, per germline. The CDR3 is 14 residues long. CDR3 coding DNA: TGCGCCAGCAGCTTGGAACCGGTCTCCAATGAGCAGTTCTTC. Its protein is CASSLEPVSNEQFF.

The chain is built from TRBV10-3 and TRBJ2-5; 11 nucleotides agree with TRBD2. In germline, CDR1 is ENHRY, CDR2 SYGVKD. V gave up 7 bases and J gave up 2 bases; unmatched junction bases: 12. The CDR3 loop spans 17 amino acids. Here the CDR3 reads CAINRGSGTSGQETQYF. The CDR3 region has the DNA TGTGCCATCAATAGGGGCTCCGGGACTAGCGGACAAGAGACCCAGTACTTC.

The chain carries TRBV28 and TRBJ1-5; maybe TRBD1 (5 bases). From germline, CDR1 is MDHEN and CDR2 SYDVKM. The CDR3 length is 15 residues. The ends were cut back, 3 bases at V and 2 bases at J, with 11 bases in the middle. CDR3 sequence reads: CASSFGGGGNQPQHF. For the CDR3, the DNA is TGTGCCAGCAGTTTTGGGGGAGGTGGCAATCAGCCCCAGCATTTT.

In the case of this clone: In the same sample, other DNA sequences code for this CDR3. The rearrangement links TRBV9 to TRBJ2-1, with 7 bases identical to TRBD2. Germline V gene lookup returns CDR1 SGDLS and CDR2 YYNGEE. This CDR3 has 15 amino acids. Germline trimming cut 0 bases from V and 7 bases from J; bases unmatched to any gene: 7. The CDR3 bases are TGTGCCAGCAGCGTAGGGGCGGGAGTATATAATGAGCAGTTCTTC. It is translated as CASSVGAGVYNEQFF.

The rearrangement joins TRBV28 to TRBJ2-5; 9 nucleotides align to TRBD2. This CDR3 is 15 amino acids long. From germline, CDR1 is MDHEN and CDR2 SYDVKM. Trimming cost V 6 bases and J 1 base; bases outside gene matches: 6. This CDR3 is CASSGASGTQETQYF. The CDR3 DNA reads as TGTGCCAGCAGCGGGGCTAGCGGGACCCAAGAGACCCAGTACTTC.

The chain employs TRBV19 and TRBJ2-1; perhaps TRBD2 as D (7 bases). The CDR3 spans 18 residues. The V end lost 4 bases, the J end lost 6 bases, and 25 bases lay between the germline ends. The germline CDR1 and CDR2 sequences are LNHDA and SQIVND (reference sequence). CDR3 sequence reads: CASSNVGASGTELNEQFF. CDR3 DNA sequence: TGTGCCAGTAGTAATGTGGGGGCGAGCGGGACGGAACTCAATGAGCAGTTCTTC.

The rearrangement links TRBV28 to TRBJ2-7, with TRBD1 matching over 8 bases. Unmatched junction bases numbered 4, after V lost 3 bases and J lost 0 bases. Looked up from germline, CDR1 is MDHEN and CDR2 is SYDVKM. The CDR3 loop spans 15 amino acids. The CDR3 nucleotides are TGTGCCAGCAGTTTGGGCAGGGGGCCCTCCTACGAGCAGTACTTC. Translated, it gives CASSLGRGPSYEQYF.

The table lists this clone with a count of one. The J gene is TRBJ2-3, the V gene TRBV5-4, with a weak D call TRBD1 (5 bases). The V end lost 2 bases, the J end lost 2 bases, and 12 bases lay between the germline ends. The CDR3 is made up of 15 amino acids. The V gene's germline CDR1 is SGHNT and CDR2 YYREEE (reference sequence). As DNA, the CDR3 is TGTGCCAGCAGCTTTGGGGCTGGGGCCACAGATACGCAGTATTTT. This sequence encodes CASSFGAGATDTQYF.

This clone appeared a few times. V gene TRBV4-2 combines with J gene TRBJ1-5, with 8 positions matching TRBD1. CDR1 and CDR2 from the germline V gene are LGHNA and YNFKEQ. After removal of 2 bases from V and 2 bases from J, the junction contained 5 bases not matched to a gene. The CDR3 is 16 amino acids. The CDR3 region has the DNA TGTGCCAGCAGCCAATCGGGACAGGCTGGCAATCAGCCCCAGCATTTT. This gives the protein CASSQSGQAGNQPQHF.

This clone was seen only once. CDR3 nucleotides: TGTGCCAGCAGCTCTCAGACTAGCGGGAGGCTCAATGAGCAGTTCTTC. Encoded protein: CASSSQTSGRLNEQFF. The V and J genes are TRBV5-4 and TRBJ2-1; 13 bases are shared with TRBD2. Trimming took 3 bases from V and 6 from J; bases not matched to a gene: 6. Germline lookup yields CDR1 SGHNT and CDR2 YYREEE (reference sequence). The CDR3 contains 16 residues.

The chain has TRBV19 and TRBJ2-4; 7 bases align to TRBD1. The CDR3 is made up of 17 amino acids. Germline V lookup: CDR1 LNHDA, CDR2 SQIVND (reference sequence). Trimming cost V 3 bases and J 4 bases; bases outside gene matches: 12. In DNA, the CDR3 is TGTGCCAGTAGTATGTCCGATGTCGGGACAGATAAAAACATTCAGTACTTC. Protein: CASSMSDVGTDKNIQYF.

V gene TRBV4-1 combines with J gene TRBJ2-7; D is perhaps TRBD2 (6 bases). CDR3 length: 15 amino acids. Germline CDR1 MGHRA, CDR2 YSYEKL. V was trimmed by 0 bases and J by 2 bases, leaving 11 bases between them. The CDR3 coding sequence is TGCGCCAGCAGCCAAGATTGGGACTTCACCTACGAGCAGTACTTC. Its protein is CASSQDWDFTYEQYF.

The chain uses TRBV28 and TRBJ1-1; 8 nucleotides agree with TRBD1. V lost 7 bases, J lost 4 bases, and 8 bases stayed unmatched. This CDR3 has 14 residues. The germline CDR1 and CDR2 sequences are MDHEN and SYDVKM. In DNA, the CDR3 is TGTGCCAGCATCGTTAACAGGGGGACCACTGAAGCTTTCTTT. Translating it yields CASIVNRGTTEAFF.

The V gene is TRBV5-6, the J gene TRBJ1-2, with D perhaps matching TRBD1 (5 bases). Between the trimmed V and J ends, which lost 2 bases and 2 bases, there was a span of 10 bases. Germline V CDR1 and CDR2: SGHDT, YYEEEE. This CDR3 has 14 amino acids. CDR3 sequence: CASSLKGQNYGYTF. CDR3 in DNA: TGTGCCAGCAGCTTAAAGGGGCAGAACTATGGCTACACCTTC.

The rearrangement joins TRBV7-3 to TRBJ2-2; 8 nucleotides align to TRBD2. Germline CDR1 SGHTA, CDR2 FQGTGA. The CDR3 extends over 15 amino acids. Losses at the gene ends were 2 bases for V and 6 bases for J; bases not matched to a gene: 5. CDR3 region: CASSLLAGGAGELFF. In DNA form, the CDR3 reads TGTGCCAGCAGCTTATTGGCGGGAGGTGCCGGGGAGCTGTTTTTT.

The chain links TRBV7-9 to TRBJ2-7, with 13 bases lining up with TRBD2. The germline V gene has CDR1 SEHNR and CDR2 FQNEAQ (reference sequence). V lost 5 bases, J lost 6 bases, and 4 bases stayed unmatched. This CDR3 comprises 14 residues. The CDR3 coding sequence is TGTGCCAGCAGCGCGGGACTAGCGGGATTCGAGCAGTACTTC. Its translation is CASSAGLAGFEQYF.